This T cell receptor (beta chain) was found in a study of blood T cell repertoires in COVID-19. Study in general: The United States, Italy and Spain provided the acute and convalescent COVID-19 samples.

As handled by the study authors: Amplifying reference gene primers gave estimates of nucleated cell counts. Method: immunoSEQ multiplex PCR; TCRdb's copy keeps in-frame clones and lacks some. V, J and clone size reflect that table, while D and trimming were determined from the DNA. The sample carries approximately 450,000 clones, more than 80% recorded once. The study recruited people aged roughly 18 to 100 years across about two dozen US areas. Cohorts were assigned according to the clinical history that participants reported. The germline V and J ends were trimmed by 0 bases and 0 bases, with 9 bases remaining between them. CDR1 is SGHRS and CDR2 is YFSETQ in the germline V gene. The CDR3 runs 15 residues.

Sequenced sample: PBMCs or T cells enriched from blood (not recorded which). The gene calls are TRBV5-1 and TRBJ1-1; D unclear. The receptor was derived from a man younger than 45 who had recovered from COVID-19. CDR3: CASSLGQIMNTEAFF. CDR3 nucleotides: TGCGCCAGCAGCTTGGGGCAGATCATGAACACTGAAGCTTTCTTT.